One and the same sample provided the 2 T cell receptor beta chains below, sequenced in a study of cytomegalovirus exposure and HLA in healthy donors. The PCR used 60 Vbeta and 13 Jbeta primers. Here immunoSEQ multiplex PCR was the method, and the copy in TCRdb shows in-frame clones only, minus some. The table has about 140,000 clones, roughly 87% seen once. Sequencing was performed on PBMCs. These receptor sequences come from a woman aged 40 to 49 in good health and CMV-seronegative.

The chain is built from TRBV9 and TRBJ2-2; maybe TRBD2 (6 bases). The CDR3 is 16 residues long. Germline CDR1 SGDLS, CDR2 YYNGEE. V was clipped by 4 bases and J by 1 base, with 14 bases between them. CDR3: CASSSRWEENTGELFF. CDR3 DNA: TGTGCCAGCAGCTCTCGGTGGGAGGAGAACACCGGGGAGCTGTTTTTT.

The chain links TRBV13 to TRBJ2-7; 11 bases fit TRBD1. The CDR3 extends over 15 amino acids. Trimming at V came to 2 bases and at J to 4 bases, leaving 4 bases not matched to a gene. The germline gives CDR1 PRHDT, CDR2 FYEKMQ (reference sequence). Written as DNA, the CDR3 is TGTGCCAGCAGCTTATGGGGACAGGGGGGTTACGAGCAGTACTTC. As protein: CASSLWGQGGYEQYF.